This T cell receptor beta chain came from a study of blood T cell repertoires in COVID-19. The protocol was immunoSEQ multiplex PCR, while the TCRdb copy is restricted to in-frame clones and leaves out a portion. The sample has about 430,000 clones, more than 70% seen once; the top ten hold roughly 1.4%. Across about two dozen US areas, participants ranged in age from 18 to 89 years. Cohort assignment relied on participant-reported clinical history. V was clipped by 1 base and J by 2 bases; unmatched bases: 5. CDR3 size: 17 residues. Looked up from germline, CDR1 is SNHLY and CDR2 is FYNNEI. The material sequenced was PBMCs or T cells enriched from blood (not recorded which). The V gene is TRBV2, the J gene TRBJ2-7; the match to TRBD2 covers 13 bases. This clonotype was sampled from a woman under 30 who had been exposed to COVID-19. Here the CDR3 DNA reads TGTGCCAGCAGTGAAGGGACTAGCGGGAGAGGGCCCTACGAGCAGTACTTC. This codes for CASSEGTSGRGPYEQYF.